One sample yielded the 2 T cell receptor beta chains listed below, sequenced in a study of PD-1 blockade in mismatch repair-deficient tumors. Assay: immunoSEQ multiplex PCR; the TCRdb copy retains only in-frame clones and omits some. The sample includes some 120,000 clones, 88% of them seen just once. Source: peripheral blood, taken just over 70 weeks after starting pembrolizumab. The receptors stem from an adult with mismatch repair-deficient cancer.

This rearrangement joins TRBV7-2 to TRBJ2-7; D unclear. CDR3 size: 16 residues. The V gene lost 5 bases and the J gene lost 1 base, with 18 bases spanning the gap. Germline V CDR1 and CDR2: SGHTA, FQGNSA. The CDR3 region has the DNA TGTGCCAGCAGCCACCGCCGGGCCACCGTTTCCTACGAGCAGTACTTC. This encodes CASSHRRATVSYEQYF.

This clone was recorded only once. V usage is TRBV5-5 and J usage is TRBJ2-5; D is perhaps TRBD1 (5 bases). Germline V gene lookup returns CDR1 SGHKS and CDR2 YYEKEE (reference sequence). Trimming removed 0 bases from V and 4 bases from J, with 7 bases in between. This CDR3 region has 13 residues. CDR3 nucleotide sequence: TGTGCCAGCAGCTTGGCCAGGGTAGAGACCCAGTACTTC. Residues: CASSLARVETQYF.